This TCR beta chain was captured by sequencing in a study of T cells in Graves' hyperthyroidism and ophthalmopathy. Subjects with ophthalmopathy showed a Clinical Activity Score no lower than 3, a NOSPECS grade no lower than 4, and a duration shorter than 3 months. Clinical symptoms, serum thyroxine and TRAb, thyroid ultrasound and orbital computed tomography together formed the diagnostic basis. The ends were cut back, 1 base at V and 6 bases at J, with 16 bases in the middle. The CDR3 sequence is 16 residues long. Germline loops: CDR1 KGHSH, CDR2 LQKENI. Concerning this clonotype itself: A clone one base away is much larger, so this may be a read error.

Amplified TCR beta CDR3 regions derived from RNA transcripts. A set of HTBI primers served as the primers for a first-round RT-PCR of the TCR CDR3. TCRdb called the multiplex PCR reads again in MiXCR, with one record for every CDR3 protein. The repertoire includes under 600,000 distinct CDR3 sequences, about a sixth of them detected once, and less than 3.5% sits in the top ten. The sequencing input was blood. This TCR was sampled from a woman between 40 and 50 years old with Graves' ophthalmopathy. V and J are TRBV18 and TRBJ1-3; TRBD1 is a possible D gene (6 bases). The CDR3 loop reads CASSPRQVEPTNTIYF. The CDR3 nucleotides read TGTGCCAGCTCACCACGACAGGTGGAACCAACAAACACCATATATTTT.